This T cell receptor (beta chain) appears in the sequencing data of a study of TIL therapy for anti-PD-1-resistant metastatic lung cancer. By share of the sample, this clone is medium-sized. The libraries were made with immunoSEQ v3. Clones were sequenced by immunoSEQ multiplex PCR, and TCRdb holds only the in-frame ones, with some missing. The repertoire consists of approximately 87,000 clones, with about 71% occurring once and the leading ten covering roughly 9.7%. This CDR3 has 15 residues. CDR1 is MDHEN, CDR2 SYDVKM, per germline. Trimming at V came to 6 bases and at J to 7 bases, leaving 11 bases not matched to a gene. Documented time point: pre-treatment sample, taken before nivolumab and TIL therapy. Most excised metastases sampled were pleural nodules or supraclavicular lymph nodes.

Source: tumor tissue, taken at baseline. The V and J genes are TRBV28 and TRBJ1-4; 7 bases line up with TRBD1. This clonotype was sampled from a person aged 25-85 years with non-small cell lung cancer. The CDR3 here is CASSKRQGEGEKLFF. Here the CDR3 DNA reads TGTGCCAGCAGCAAGAGACAGGGCGAAGGTGAAAAACTGTTTTTT.